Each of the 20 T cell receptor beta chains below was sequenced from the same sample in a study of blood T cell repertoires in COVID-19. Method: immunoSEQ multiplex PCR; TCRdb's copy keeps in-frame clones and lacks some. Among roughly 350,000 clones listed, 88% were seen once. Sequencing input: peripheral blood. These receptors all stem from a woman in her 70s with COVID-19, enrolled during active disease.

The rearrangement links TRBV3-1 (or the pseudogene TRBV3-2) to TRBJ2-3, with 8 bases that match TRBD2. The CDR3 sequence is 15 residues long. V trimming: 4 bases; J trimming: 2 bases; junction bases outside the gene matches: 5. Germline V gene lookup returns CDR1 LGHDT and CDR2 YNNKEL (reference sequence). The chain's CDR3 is CASSPGGTYTDTQYF. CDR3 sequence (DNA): TGTGCCAGCAGCCCGGGGGGGACTTACACAGATACGCAGTATTTT.

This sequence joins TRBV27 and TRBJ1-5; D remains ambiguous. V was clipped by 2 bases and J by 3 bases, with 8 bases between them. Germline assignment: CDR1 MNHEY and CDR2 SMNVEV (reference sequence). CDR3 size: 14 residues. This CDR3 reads CASSLGLLNQPQHF. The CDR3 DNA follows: TGTGCCAGCAGTTTAGGGCTTCTCAATCAGCCCCAGCATTTT.

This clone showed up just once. For the CDR3, the DNA is TGTGCCAGCAGTTTCGAGGGGGGCAATCAGCCCCAGCATTTT. It translates to CASSFEGGNQPQHF. This chain links TRBV6-6 with TRBJ1-5, with a weak D call TRBD1 (6 bases). This CDR3 spans 14 amino acids. Germline V gene sequence: CDR1 MNHNY, CDR2 SVGAGI (reference sequence). Trimming took 4 bases from V and 2 from J, leaving 9 bases between them.

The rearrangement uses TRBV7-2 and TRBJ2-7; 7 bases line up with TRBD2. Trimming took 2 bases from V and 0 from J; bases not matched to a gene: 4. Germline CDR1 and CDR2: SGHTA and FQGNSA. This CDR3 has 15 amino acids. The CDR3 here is CASSLITGGSYEQYF. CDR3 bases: TGTGCCAGCAGCTTAATCACGGGGGGCTCCTACGAGCAGTACTTC.

The CDR3 reads CASSAGQGNYGYTF. The CDR3 DNA reads TGCGCCAGCAGTGCCGGACAGGGCAACTATGGCTACACCTTC. The gene calls are TRBV10-2 and TRBJ1-2, with 8 bases matching TRBD1. Germline values: CDR1 WSHSY, CDR2 SAAADI. CDR3 length equals 14 residues. With 4 bases clipped from V and 2 bases from J, the junction kept 3 bases outside the gene matches.

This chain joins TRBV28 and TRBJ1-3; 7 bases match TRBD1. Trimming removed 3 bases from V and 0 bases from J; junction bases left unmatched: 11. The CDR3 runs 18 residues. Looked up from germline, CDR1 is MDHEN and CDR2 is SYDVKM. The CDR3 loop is CASSLWTGTEFSGNTIYF. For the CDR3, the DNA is TGTGCCAGCAGTTTGTGGACCGGGACAGAATTCTCTGGAAACACCATATATTTT.

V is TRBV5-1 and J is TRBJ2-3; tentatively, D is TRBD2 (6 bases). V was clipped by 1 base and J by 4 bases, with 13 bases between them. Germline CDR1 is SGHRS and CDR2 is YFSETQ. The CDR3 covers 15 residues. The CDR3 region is CASSLRDSLSDTQYF. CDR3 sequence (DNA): TGCGCCAGCAGCTTGAGGGACTCTTTGTCAGATACGCAGTATTTT.

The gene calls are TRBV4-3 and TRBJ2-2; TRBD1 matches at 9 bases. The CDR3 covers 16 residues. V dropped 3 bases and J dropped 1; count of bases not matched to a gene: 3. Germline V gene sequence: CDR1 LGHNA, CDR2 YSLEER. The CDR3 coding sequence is TGCGCCAGCAGCCAGCACAGGGGGCTGAACACCGGGGAGCTGTTTTTT. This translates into CASSQHRGLNTGELFF.

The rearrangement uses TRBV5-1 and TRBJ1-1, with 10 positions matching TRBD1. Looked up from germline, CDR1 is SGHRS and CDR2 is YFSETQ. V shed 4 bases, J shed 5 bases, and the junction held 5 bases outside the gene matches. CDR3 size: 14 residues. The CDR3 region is CASSPGQGWTEAFF. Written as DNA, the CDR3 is TGCGCCAGCAGCCCGGGACAGGGGTGGACTGAAGCTTTCTTT.

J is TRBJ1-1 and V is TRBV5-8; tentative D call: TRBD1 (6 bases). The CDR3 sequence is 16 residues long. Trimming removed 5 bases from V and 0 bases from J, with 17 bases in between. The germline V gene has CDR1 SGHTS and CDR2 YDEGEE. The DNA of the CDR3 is TGTGCCAGCAGAAGTGAACCCGGGGGGCTGAACACTGAAGCTTTCTTT. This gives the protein CASRSEPGGLNTEAFF.

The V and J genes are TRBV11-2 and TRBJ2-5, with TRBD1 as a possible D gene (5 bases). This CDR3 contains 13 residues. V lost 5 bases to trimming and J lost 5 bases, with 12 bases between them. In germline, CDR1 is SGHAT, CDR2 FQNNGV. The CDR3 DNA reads TGTGCCAGCAGCCAAGACAGCCAGGAGACCCAGTACTTC. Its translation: CASSQDSQETQYF.

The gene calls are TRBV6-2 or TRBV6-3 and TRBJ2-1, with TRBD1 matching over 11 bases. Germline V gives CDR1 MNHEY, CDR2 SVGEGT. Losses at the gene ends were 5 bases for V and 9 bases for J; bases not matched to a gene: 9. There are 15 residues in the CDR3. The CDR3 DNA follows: TGTGCCAGCAGTCACCCGGACAGGGGGCACGGTGAGCAGTTCTTC. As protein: CASSHPDRGHGEQFF.

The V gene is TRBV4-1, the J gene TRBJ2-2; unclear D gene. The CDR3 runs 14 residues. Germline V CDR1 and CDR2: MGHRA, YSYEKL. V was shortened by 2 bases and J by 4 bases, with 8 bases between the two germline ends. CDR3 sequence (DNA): TGCGCCAGCAGCCAATCAGGTTCCACCGGGGAGCTGTTTTTT. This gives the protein CASSQSGSTGELFF.

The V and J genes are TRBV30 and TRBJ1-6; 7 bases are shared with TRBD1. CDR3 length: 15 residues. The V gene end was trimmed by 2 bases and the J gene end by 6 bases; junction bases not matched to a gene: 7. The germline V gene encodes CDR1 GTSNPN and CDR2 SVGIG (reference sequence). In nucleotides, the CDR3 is TGTGCCTGGAGTTCCCGCGGGACAGCTAATTCACCCCTCCACTTT. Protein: CAWSSRGTANSPLHF.

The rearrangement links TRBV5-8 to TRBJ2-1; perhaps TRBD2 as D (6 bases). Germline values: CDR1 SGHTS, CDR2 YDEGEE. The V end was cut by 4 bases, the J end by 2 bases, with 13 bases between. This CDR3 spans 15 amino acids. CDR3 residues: CASSPGGPPYNEQFF. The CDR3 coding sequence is TGTGCCAGCAGCCCCGGGGGTCCTCCCTACAATGAGCAGTTCTTC.

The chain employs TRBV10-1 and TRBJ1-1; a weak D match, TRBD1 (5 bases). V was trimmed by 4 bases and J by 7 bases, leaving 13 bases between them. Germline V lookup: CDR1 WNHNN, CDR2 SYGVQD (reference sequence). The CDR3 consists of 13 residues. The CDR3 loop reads CASSGGRFNEAFF. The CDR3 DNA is TGCGCCAGCAGTGGGGGCAGGTTCAATGAAGCTTTCTTT.

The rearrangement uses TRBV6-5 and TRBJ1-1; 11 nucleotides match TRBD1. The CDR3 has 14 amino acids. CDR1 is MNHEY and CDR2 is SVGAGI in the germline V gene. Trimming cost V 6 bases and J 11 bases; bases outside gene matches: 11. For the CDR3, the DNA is TGTGCCAGCAGCACCAGTGGACAGGGGGCGGAGGCTTTCTTT. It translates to CASSTSGQGAEAFF.

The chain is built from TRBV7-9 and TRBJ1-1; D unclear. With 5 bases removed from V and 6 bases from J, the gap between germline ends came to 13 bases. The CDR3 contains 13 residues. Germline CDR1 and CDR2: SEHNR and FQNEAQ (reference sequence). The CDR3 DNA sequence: TGTGCCAGCAGCCGGATAGAGGGAGCTGAAGCTTTCTTT. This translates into CASSRIEGAEAFF.

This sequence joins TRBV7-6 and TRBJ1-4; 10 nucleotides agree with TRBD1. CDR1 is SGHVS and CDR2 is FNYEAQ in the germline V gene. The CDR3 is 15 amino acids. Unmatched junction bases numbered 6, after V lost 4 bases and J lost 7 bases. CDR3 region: CASSSFGTGVEKLFF. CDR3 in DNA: TGTGCCAGCAGCTCTTTCGGGACAGGGGTTGAAAAACTGTTTTTT.

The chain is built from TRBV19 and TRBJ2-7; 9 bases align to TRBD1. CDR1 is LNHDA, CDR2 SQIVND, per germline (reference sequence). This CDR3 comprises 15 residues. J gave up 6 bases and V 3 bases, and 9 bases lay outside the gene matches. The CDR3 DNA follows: TGTGCCAGTAGTATTGGACAGGGGACCTTCGGCGAGCAGTACTTC. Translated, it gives CASSIGQGTFGEQYF.